This T cell receptor beta chain comes out of a study of T cells in women clearing cervical HPV infection. Study information: Cases: HPV16-related CIN3 or worse on histology, 2 invasive cancers. For cases, blood was sampled a median 149 days after lesion detection, interquartile range roughly 80 to 200 days. Case blood was drawn when the lesion was first found; control blood after infection became undetectable. Study-wide findings and caveats: Unknown T-cell numbers per sample may underlie the richness differences.

With 0 bases removed from V and 6 bases from J, the gap between germline ends came to 21 bases. Germline CDR1 and CDR2: MGHRA and YSYEKL. This CDR3 comprises 18 residues. Profiling relied on immunoSEQ multiplex PCR, and the TCRdb table lists in-frame clones only, not all of them. Reported are approximately 41,000 clones; the ten largest clones contain 7% to 8.5%. Note on this clone: Its matching antigen is unknown. The CDR3 end falls 3 residues outside the read, so it is completed with the germline J gene.

This TCR was sampled from a woman between 18 and 70 years old with a cervical HPV16 infection that either progressed to CIN3+ or cleared (not recorded which). The sequenced sample was blood buffy coat. The J gene is TRBJ2-1, the V gene TRBV4-1, with D possibly matching TRBD1 (5 bases). CDR3 DNA (partial): TGCGCCAGCAGCCAAGATAGGACAAGGTCAGCTTCTGGCAATGAG. Protein sequence: CASSQDRTRSASGNE. Given in full, the CDR3 is CASSQDRTRSASGNEQFF.